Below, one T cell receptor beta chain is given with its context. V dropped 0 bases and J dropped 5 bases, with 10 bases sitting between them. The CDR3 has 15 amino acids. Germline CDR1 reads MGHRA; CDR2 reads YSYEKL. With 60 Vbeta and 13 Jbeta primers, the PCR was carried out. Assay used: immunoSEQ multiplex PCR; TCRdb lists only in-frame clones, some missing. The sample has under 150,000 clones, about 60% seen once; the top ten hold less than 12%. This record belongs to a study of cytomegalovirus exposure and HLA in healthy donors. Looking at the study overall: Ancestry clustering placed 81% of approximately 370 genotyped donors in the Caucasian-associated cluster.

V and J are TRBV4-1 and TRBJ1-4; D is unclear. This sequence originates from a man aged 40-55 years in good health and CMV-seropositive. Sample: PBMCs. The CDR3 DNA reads TGCGCCAGCAGCCAAGATATGCAGTACAATGAAAAACTGTTTTTT. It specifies CASSQDMQYNEKLFF.